A selection of T cell receptor beta chains follows, all from one sample in a study of human T cells and chemical hapten exposure. TCRdb independently ran MiXCR on the RACE reads; one entry per CDR3 protein. The sample has around 300,000 distinct CDR3 sequences; around 7.7% are singletons. The sequencing here drew on whole blood, taken in connection with sensitization to the hapten diphenylcyclopropenone (DPC). The receptors were gathered from a man between 18 and 29 years old with alopecia areata. Some clones in this sample may be carry-over from other donors' samples. Each CDR3 is given with its conserved first and last residue. The D gene is left open where the match is weak. Rows give clone size only sometimes, using once, few, many, or a class for an expanded clone.

J gene,D gene,clone size,V gene,CDR3 protein,CDR3 DNA
TRBJ2-1,.,.,TRBV20-1,CSASGQREQFF,TGCAGTGCAAGCGGACAGAGGGAGCAGTTCTTC
TRBJ1-2,.,few,TRBV15,CATSSNTYGYTF,TGTGCCACCAGTTCGAATACCTATGGCTACACCTTC
TRBJ1-3,TRBD1,.,TRBV29-1,CSVTGGSRNTIYF,TGCAGCGTTACAGGGGGTTCAAGAAACACCATATATTTT
TRBJ2-7,.,few,TRBV6-2/TRBV6-3,CASSYSTLAGAEQYF,TGTGCCAGCAGCTATTCGACCCTCGCGGGGGCCGAGCAGTACTTC
TRBJ1-5,.,many,TRBV7-2,CASSWSLALDQPQHF,TGTGCCAGCAGCTGGTCCCTAGCCCTGGATCAGCCCCAGCATTTT
TRBJ2-1,.,many,TRBV11-2,CASSLSQAPQFF,TGTGCCAGCAGCCTTTCCCAGGCCCCGCAGTTCTTC
TRBJ2-3,TRBD2,few,TRBV5-6,CASSLGLAANTDTQYF,TGTGCCAGCAGTTTGGGACTAGCGGCGAACACAGATACGCAGTATTTT
TRBJ2-1,TRBD2,few,TRBV3-1,CASSPTSGGANDEQFF,TGTGCCAGCAGCCCGACTAGCGGGGGGGCGAACGATGAGCAGTTCTTC
TRBJ1-1,.,.,TRBV14,CASSRSGNKAEAFF,TGTGCCAGCAGCCGATCAGGGAATAAAGCTGAAGCTTTCTTT
TRBJ2-7,.,.,TRBV18,CASSPLSGLGEQYF,TGTGCCAGCTCACCACTGTCAGGGCTTGGTGAGCAGTACTTC
TRBJ1-6,.,.,TRBV11-2,CASSATPSGAGSPLHF,TGTGCCAGCAGCGCTACTCCATCGGGCGCAGGGTCACCCCTCCACTTT
TRBJ2-7,.,many,TRBV9,CASSVRGTSYEQYF,TGTGCCAGCAGCGTACGGGGGACCTCCTACGAGCAGTACTTC
TRBJ2-3,.,few,TRBV15,CATSREDSLTDTQYF,TGTGCCACCAGCAGAGAGGACAGCTTGACAGATACGCAGTATTTT
TRBJ1-1,.,many,TRBV25-1,CASGTGSGEAFF,TGTGCCAGCGGTACAGGGTCCGGTGAAGCTTTCTTT
TRBJ2-5,.,few,TRBV6-2/TRBV6-3,CASSYDSGETQYF,TGTGCCAGCAGTTACGACAGCGGAGAGACCCAGTACTTC
TRBJ1-2,.,.,TRBV25-1,CASSEVFSYGYTF,TGTGCCAGCAGTGAAGTTTTCAGCTATGGCTACACCTTC
TRBJ1-4,.,few,TRBV10-3,CAISRQSGDEKLFF,TGTGCCATCAGCCGACAGTCGGGGGATGAAAAACTGTTTTTT
TRBJ2-5,TRBD2,few,TRBV5-1,CASTRASGDQETQYF,TGCGCCAGCACTAGGGCTAGCGGGGACCAAGAGACCCAGTACTTC
TRBJ2-3,.,few,TRBV9,CASSLLDSRTDTQYF,TGTGCCAGCAGCCTACTAGACTCGCGGACAGATACGCAGTATTTT
TRBJ1-1,.,few,TRBV9,CASSVKSNTEAFF,TGTGCCAGCAGCGTAAAGTCGAACACTGAAGCTTTCTTT
TRBJ2-6,.,.,TRBV12-3/TRBV12-4,CASSFSVGSSGANVLTF,TGTGCCAGCAGTTTCAGTGTCGGGAGCTCTGGGGCCAACGTCCTGACTTTC
TRBJ1-6,TRBD1,.,TRBV7-9,CASSLARTGGSPLHF,TGTGCCAGCAGCTTAGCTCGGACAGGGGGATCACCCCTCCACTTT
TRBJ2-1,.,few,TRBV24-1,CATSDLGGAGGNEQFF,TGTGCCACCAGTGATTTAGGCGGGGCGGGTGGCAATGAGCAGTTCTTC
TRBJ2-3,TRBD2,.,TRBV9,CASSAGAGASTDTQYF,TGTGCCAGCAGCGCCGGAGCGGGAGCTAGCACAGATACGCAGTATTTT
TRBJ2-1,.,few,TRBV7-2,CASTRRDSHNEQFF,TGTGCCAGCACCCGCCGGGACTCTCACAATGAGCAGTTCTTC
TRBJ2-3,.,.,TRBV5-1,CASSLEGTSSTDTQYF,TGCGCCAGCAGCTTGGAGGGGACATCTAGCACAGATACGCAGTATTTT
TRBJ2-2,TRBD1,few,TRBV2,CASSPDRAGGELFF,TGTGCCAGCAGTCCCGACAGGGCGGGCGGGGAGCTGTTTTTT